The present TCR beta chain was sequenced within a study of blood T cell repertoires in COVID-19. At the level of the study: In each case, the material was cDNA or gDNA derived from T cells, B-cell-depleted T cells, or PBMCs.

Assay: immunoSEQ multiplex PCR; the TCRdb copy retains only in-frame clones and omits some. The table lists around 230,000 clones, roughly 83% of them singletons, with 27% in the top ten. Trimming removed 0 bases from V and 6 bases from J; junction bases left unmatched: 2. The CDR3 totals 14 residues. Germline lookup yields CDR1 LGHDT and CDR2 YNNKEL (reference sequence). The receptor was derived from a man aged 35-49 years with acute or convalescent COVID-19. The sequencing input was peripheral blood. The rearrangement links TRBV3-1 (or the pseudogene TRBV3-2) to TRBJ2-1; 7 bases match TRBD1. The CDR3 region has the DNA TGTGCCAGCAGCCAAGATAACAGGGGCAATGAGCAGTTCTTC. Its translation: CASSQDNRGNEQFF.